Presented here are 9 T cell receptor beta chains from one specimen sequenced in a study of tumor and adjacent non-tumor tissue in lung cancer. Three rounds of nested PCR, following a modified ARM-PCR protocol, produced the TCRbeta library. MiXCR was run by TCRdb on the multiplex PCR reads, yielding one entry per CDR3 protein. The table records about 200,000 distinct CDR3 sequences, around 71% of them present only once. No cell sorting was done before RNA was extracted from the tissue. Source material: lung tumor tissue. These receptor sequences come from a man aged 55 to 70 with non-small cell lung cancer.

In the case of this clonotype: A read error may account for a junction end that differs from germline. This chain joins TRBV11-1 and TRBJ2-5, with D hard to call. The CDR3 extends over 19 amino acids. CDR1 and CDR2 (germline): SGHAT, FQDESV (reference sequence). DNA of the CDR3: TGCGCCAGCAGCCAAGGTTCCCAAGCCTTCCGGGTATGGCAAGAGACACAGTACTTC. It translates to CASSQGSQAFRVWQETQYF.

Concerning this clonotype: This clone may be a read error of a much larger clone one base away. This sequence joins TRBV20-1 and TRBJ2-5; D may be TRBD2 (5 bases). V dropped 6 bases and J dropped 5 bases, with 16 bases sitting between them. The length of the CDR3 is 13 residues. Germline V CDR1 and CDR2: DFQATT, SNEGSKA (reference sequence). The CDR3 loop is CSALTEAYETQYF. CDR3 in DNA: TGCAGTGCGCTAACGGAGGCGTACGAGACCCAGTACTTC.

To note about this clonotype: The conserved closing phenylalanine or tryptophan is absent in this CDR3, likely reflecting a read error. This chain connects TRBV20-1 to TRBJ2-1, with D perhaps matching TRBD1 (6 bases). The CDR3 runs to 14 residues. The V gene's germline CDR1 is DFQATT and CDR2 SNEGSKA (reference sequence). Trimming shortened V by 0 bases and J by 7 bases, and 13 bases separated the two germline ends. CDR3 sequence reads: CSAREGGAINEQFL. CDR3 DNA: TGCAGTGCTAGAGAAGGGGGAGCTATAAATGAGCAGTTCTTG.

This clonotype was counted between two and nine times. Sequence at one end of the junction differs from germline and may be a read error. The V and J genes are TRBV11-2 and TRBJ2-3, with unresolved D. Germline CDR1 and CDR2: SGHAT and FQNNGV. The CDR3 extends over 15 amino acids. CDR3 sequence (DNA): TGTGCCAGCAGCTTTTTCCTTGCGGTGGCAGATATGCAGTATTTC. It is translated as CASSFFLAVADMQYF.

The genes are TRBV18 and TRBJ2-3, with 9 bases identical to TRBD2. The CDR3 runs 16 residues. Germline trimming cut 8 bases from V and 2 bases from J; bases unmatched to any gene: 11. CDR1 is KGHSH and CDR2 is LQKENI in the germline V gene. The DNA of the CDR3 is TGTGCCAGCGCGAGGGATAGCGGGAGCGCCACAGATACGCAGTATTTT. It codes for CASARDSGSATDTQYF.

At least ten counts were recorded for this clonotype. V gene TRBV29-1 combines with J gene TRBJ1-2; TRBD1 matches 7 bases. The CDR3 loop spans 11 amino acids. CDR1 and CDR2 from the germline V gene are SQVTM and ANQGSEA. V shed 7 bases and J 7 bases; nucleotides not matched to a gene: 6. In nucleotides, the CDR3 is TGCAGCGGATGGCAGGGGGGTGGCTACACCTTC. Amino acids: CSGWQGGGYTF.

The rearrangement joins TRBV5-5 to TRBJ2-7; perhaps TRBD2 as D (6 bases). Germline V CDR1 and CDR2: SGHKS, YYEKEE (reference sequence). CDR3 length equals 16 residues. V shed 0 bases and J shed 2 bases, with 15 bases lying between them. DNA for the CDR3: TGTGCCAGCAGCTTGGGAGAGGGAGGAACAGCCTACGAGCAGTACTTC. Protein: CASSLGEGGTAYEQYF.

The rearrangement joins TRBV5-4 to TRBJ1-1; 7 nucleotides line up with TRBD1. Germline CDR1 is SGHNT and CDR2 is YYREEE (reference sequence). V shed 9 bases and J 1 base; nucleotides not matched to a gene: 3. The CDR3 runs 12 residues. The CDR3 spells CAIGGPNTEAFF. DNA for the CDR3: TGTGCCATAGGGGGCCCGAACACTGAAGCTTTCTTT.

About this clonotype: Since a much larger clone is just one base distant, this may be a read error. The genes are TRBV5-4 and TRBJ1-1, with TRBD1 as a possible D gene (6 bases). CDR3 length: 14 amino acids. V was cut by 6 bases and J by 7 bases, with 19 bases left in between. The germline V gene has CDR1 SGHNT and CDR2 YYREEE (reference sequence). The CDR3 reads CASKQGGRRSEAFF. For the CDR3, the DNA is TGTGCCAGCAAACAAGGGGGGAGGAGGAGTGAAGCTTTCTTT.